The table lists the clone carrying this TCR beta chain with a few counts. It was RNA transcripts that yielded the amplified TCR beta CDR3 regions. TCR CDR3 underwent first-round RT-PCR with the HTBI primer set. TCRdb reanalysed the multiplex PCR reads using MiXCR and keeps one entry per CDR3 protein. The table records roughly 330,000 distinct CDR3 sequences, roughly 17% of them present only once. These data belong to a study of T cells in Graves' hyperthyroidism and ophthalmopathy. Trimming took off 10 bases at V and 6 bases at J, with 9 bases between the two ends. CDR1 is LNHDA and CDR2 is SQIVND in the germline V gene (reference sequence). CDR3 length: 10 residues.

The specimen was blood. The receptor was derived from a man aged 25-45 years with Graves' hyperthyroidism. This chain joins TRBV19 and TRBJ1-2; D is uncertain. The chain's CDR3 is CATRMDGYTF. For the CDR3, the DNA is TGTGCCACTCGTATGGATGGCTACACCTTC.